This T cell receptor beta chain was documented in a study of human T cells and chemical hapten exposure. About the research overall: Researchers reported sensitizing a roughly 2 cm by roughly 2 cm upper inner arm skin site with 2% DPC.

From the RACE reads, TCRdb called clonotypes with MiXCR, one entry per CDR3 protein. Of roughly 380,000 distinct CDR3 sequences detected, around 5.5% appear once; the ten largest clones hold 2% to 3%. Time point in this sample: pre-sensitization, week 0. Noted treatment: therapeutic diphenylcyclopropenone sensitization with weekly scalp DPC. The study drew its donors from alopecia patients who were 18 to 70 years old and suitable for DPC. General study results and limits: TCRs above 1 in 1000 frequency stayed constant with DPC sensitization.

Between the trimmed V and J ends, which lost 0 bases and 4 bases, there was a span of 9 bases. This CDR3 has 15 residues. Germline V gene lookup returns CDR1 MGHRA and CDR2 YSYEKL. The table lists this clonotype with a few counts. The antigen is not known. This chain joins TRBV4-1 and TRBJ1-4, with D perhaps matching TRBD1 (6 bases). The receptor was isolated from a woman aged 50 to 60 with alopecia areata. Some clones in this sample may be carry-over from other donors' samples. The specimen comprised whole blood, sampled in connection with sensitization to the hapten diphenylcyclopropenone (DPC). Here the CDR3 reads CASSQDRQVNEKLFF. The CDR3, as DNA: TGCGCCAGCAGCCAAGATCGACAGGTTAATGAAAAACTGTTTTTT.